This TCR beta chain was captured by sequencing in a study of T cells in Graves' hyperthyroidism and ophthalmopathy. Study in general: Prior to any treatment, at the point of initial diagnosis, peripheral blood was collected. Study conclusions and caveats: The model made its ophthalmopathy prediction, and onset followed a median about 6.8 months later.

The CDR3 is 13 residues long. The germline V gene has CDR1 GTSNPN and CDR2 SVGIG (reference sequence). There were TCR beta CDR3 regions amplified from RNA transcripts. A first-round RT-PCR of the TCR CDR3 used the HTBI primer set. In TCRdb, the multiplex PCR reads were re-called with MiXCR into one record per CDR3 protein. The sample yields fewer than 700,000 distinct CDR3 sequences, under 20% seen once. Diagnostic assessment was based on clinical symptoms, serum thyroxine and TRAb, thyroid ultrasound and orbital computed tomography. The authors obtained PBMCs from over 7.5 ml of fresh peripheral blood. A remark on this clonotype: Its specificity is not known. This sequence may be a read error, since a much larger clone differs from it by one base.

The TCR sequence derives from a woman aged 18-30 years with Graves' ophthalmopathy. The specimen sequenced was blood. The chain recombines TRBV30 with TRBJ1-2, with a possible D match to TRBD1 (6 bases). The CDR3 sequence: CAWSVSGQNGHTF. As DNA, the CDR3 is TGTGCCTGGAGTGTATCCGGACAGAATGGCCACACCTTC.